The 28 T cell receptor beta chains reported below all come from one sample, sequenced in a study of identical twins. TCRdb redid the calling of the 5' RACE reads with MiXCR, one entry per CDR3 protein. The sample yields 450,000 or so distinct CDR3 sequences, approximately 15% seen once. The sample was also linked to a second study, of yellow fever vaccine responses in identical twins.

Sequencing input: CD4+ T cells sorted from blood. Receptor source: a young woman in good health.

By sample fraction, this clonotype is medium-sized. This chain joins TRBV10-3 and TRBJ2-7; D perhaps matches TRBD1 (5 bases). The ends were cut back, 2 bases at V and 9 bases at J, with 8 bases in the middle. CDR1 ENHRY and CDR2 SYGVKD come from the germline V gene. CDR3 length: 11 amino acids. For the CDR3, the DNA is TGTGCCATCAGTGAGGGGGCATCGCAGTACTTC. This codes for CAISEGASQYF.

This clonotype has ten or more counts. This CDR3 reads CSARDYPGGLNEQFF. CDR3 in DNA: TGCAGTGCTAGAGATTACCCAGGGGGCTTAAATGAGCAGTTCTTC. This sequence joins TRBV20-1 and TRBJ2-1; 8 bases agree with TRBD1. CDR3 length: 15 amino acids. Unmatched junction bases numbered 8, after V lost 0 bases and J lost 7 bases. CDR1 and CDR2 (germline): DFQATT, SNEGSKA (reference sequence).

The J gene is TRBJ2-7, the V gene TRBV15; D gene unclear. CDR1 and CDR2 (germline): LNHNV, YYDKDF (reference sequence). Trimming left V 0 bases short and J 0 bases short, with 6 bases between. The CDR3 is 14 amino acids. CDR3: CATSREVSSYEQYF. Written as DNA, the CDR3 is TGTGCCACCAGCAGAGAGGTCAGCTCCTACGAGCAGTACTTC.

This clonotype appeared a few times. V and J are TRBV9 and TRBJ2-1; 8 nucleotides align to TRBD2. The V and J ends lost 4 bases and 2 bases, in that order; junction bases with no gene match: 8. The CDR3 runs 16 residues. Germline assignment: CDR1 SGDLS and CDR2 YYNGEE. This CDR3 reads CASSTSYSGAYNEQFF. The CDR3 DNA sequence: TGTGCCAGCAGCACTTCATATAGCGGGGCCTACAATGAGCAGTTCTTC.

The chain is built from TRBV21-1 and TRBJ2-2; the D call in the table, TRBD2, was not verified against the DNA. TRBV21-1 constitutes a pseudogene. The CDR3 sequence is 18 residues long. Here the CDR3 DNA reads TGTGCCAGCAGCAAGGAGGGGCGGGAGGGCCTTTCCACCGGGGAGCTGTTTTTT. Its protein is CASSKEGREGLSTGELFF.

In its sample, this clonotype was seen a few times. The chain joins TRBV29-1 to TRBJ2-1; D possibly corresponds to TRBD1 (6 bases). V was cut by 6 bases and J by 6 bases, with 12 bases left in between. CDR1 and CDR2 (germline): SQVTM, ANQGSEA. This CDR3 contains 12 residues. CDR3 sequence reads: CSVGRGINEQFF. The DNA for the CDR3 is TGCAGCGTGGGTAGGGGGATCAATGAGCAGTTCTTC.

This clonotype turned up a few times. J is TRBJ2-1 and V is TRBV6-2 or TRBV6-3; D is unresolved. Deletions cut 4 bases from V and 10 bases from J, with 11 bases between. Germline V gives CDR1 MNHEY, CDR2 SVGEGT. This CDR3 has 12 amino acids. The CDR3 here is CASSFIREEQFF. CDR3 DNA: TGTGCCAGCAGTTTTATCCGAGAGGAGCAGTTCTTC.

This clonotype was detected a few times. The chain couples TRBV5-1 to TRBJ2-7; either TRBD1 or TRBD2 may supply D (6 bases each). CDR1 and CDR2 (germline): SGHRS, YFSETQ. This CDR3 has 13 residues. V was clipped by 7 bases and J by 2 bases, with 13 bases between them. CDR3 sequence reads: CASRRGTTYEQYF. Here the CDR3 DNA reads TGCGCCAGCCGACGGGGGACAACCTACGAGCAGTACTTC.

The V call is TRBV12-3 or TRBV12-4, the J call TRBJ2-1, with TRBD2 matching over 8 bases. The junction had 5 bases not matched to a gene; V was cut back by 7 bases and J by 0 bases. The CDR3 sequence is 15 residues long. The CDR3 DNA reads as TGTGCCAGCACCGTAGCGGGAAGCTCCTACAATGAGCAGTTCTTC. Translating it yields CASTVAGSSYNEQFF.

The rearrangement links TRBV28 to TRBJ2-1, with TRBD2 identical over 8 bases. CDR3 length: 16 amino acids. Trimming cost V 8 bases and J 1 base; bases outside gene matches: 10. Germline CDR1 is MDHEN and CDR2 is SYDVKM. CDR3 in DNA: TGTGCCAGCGATCCGGCCCGGGGGGGGTCCTACAATGAGCAGTTCTTC. Residues: CASDPARGGSYNEQFF.

This chain uses TRBV7-9 with TRBJ1-5, with 9 bases fitting TRBD1. This CDR3 is 17 amino acids long. The junction had 14 bases not matched to a gene; V was cut back by 4 bases and J by 7 bases. CDR1 SEHNR and CDR2 FQNEAQ come from the germline V gene (reference sequence). The CDR3 DNA reads as TGTGCCAGCAGCTCACCCGAGACACAGGGGGCTGGGCAGCCCCAGCATTTT. It codes for CASSSPETQGAGQPQHF.

The rearrangement links TRBV2 to TRBJ2-3, with 7 bases fitting TRBD2. This CDR3 has 15 residues. The V and J ends lost 5 bases and 6 bases, in that order; junction bases with no gene match: 11. From germline, CDR1 is SNHLY and CDR2 FYNNEI. Here the CDR3 DNA reads TGTGCCAGCAGTACGGGACTACCACCCCGCGATACGCAGTATTTT. This encodes CASSTGLPPRDTQYF.

This clonotype has at least ten counts. The chain links TRBV20-1 to TRBJ2-4; 9 bases fit TRBD1. This CDR3 is 15 amino acids long. V lost 0 bases and J lost 6; bases outside the gene matches: 6. Germline values: CDR1 DFQATT, CDR2 SNEGSKA (reference sequence). The CDR3 nucleotides are TGCAGTGCTAGAGAATCCAAGACAGGGGGAAACATTCAGTACTTC. Encoded protein: CSARESKTGGNIQYF.

In this sample, this clonotype turned up many times. This chain uses TRBV7-2 with TRBJ2-7, with TRBD1 matching over 11 bases. V lost 1 base and J lost 3; bases outside the gene matches: 2. Germline V CDR1 and CDR2: SGHTA, FQGNSA. This CDR3 has 15 residues. Written as DNA, the CDR3 is TGTGCCAGCAGCTTAGGCGGGACAGGGGGCTACGAGCAGTACTTC. This encodes CASSLGGTGGYEQYF.

As concerns this clonotype: A junction boundary mismatches the germline segment, possibly from a read error. The chain joins TRBV6-1 to TRBJ2-7, with TRBD1 matching over 8 bases. CDR1 MNHNS and CDR2 SASEGT come from the germline V gene. CDR3 length: 13 residues. The CDR3 reads CASREDRGYEQYF. Here the CDR3 DNA reads TGTGCCAGCAGGGAAGACAGGGGCTACGAGCAGTACTTC.

The genes are TRBV11-2 and TRBJ2-3; TRBD2 agrees at 10 bases. The CDR3 consists of 16 residues. The trim removed 5 bases at V and 5 bases at J, leaving 10 bases unmatched. Germline values: CDR1 SGHAT, CDR2 FQNNGV. The CDR3 coding sequence is TGTGCCAGCAGCCGAGTCAGCGGGAGGGCCGGAGATACGCAGTATTTT. Translation: CASSRVSGRAGDTQYF.

A remark on this clonotype: One end of the junction fails to match germline, which may point to a read error. This chain connects TRBV7-7 to TRBJ2-3; 12 bases are shared with TRBD2. This CDR3 contains 16 residues. The germline gives CDR1 SSHAT, CDR2 FNYEAQ (reference sequence). The CDR3 is CASSPVTSGGTDTQYF. The CDR3 nucleotides read TGTGCTAGCAGCCCTGTGACTAGCGGGGGTACAGATACGCAGTATTTT.

This clonotype has just a few counts. This chain uses TRBV6-1 with TRBJ2-5; 9 bases align to TRBD1. CDR3 length equals 15 residues. V shed 2 bases and J 4 bases; nucleotides not matched to a gene: 5. Germline V gene data show CDR1 as MNHNS and CDR2 as SASEGT. The CDR3 nucleotides are TGTGCCAGCAGTGAAAATACAGGGGGCGGAGAGACCCAGTACTTC. Its protein product is CASSENTGGGETQYF.

This clonotype was seen only a few times. This sequence joins TRBV28 and TRBJ2-4, with D possibly called TRBD1 or TRBD2 (5 bases each). Germline assignment: CDR1 MDHEN and CDR2 SYDVKM. This CDR3 region has 12 residues. Trimming cost V 8 bases and J 4 bases, with 9 bases left between them. The CDR3 loop is CASQGPKNIQYF. The DNA of the CDR3 is TGTGCCAGCCAGGGACCGAAAAACATTCAGTACTTC.

The CDR3 DNA sequence: TGCAGTGCTAGGACCGCCTTGGCTAGGGGAAGGGCCGGGGAGCTGTTTTTT. Its protein is CSARTALARGRAGELFF. The chain has TRBV20-1 and TRBJ2-2; D is possibly TRBD1 (5 bases). The germline V gene has CDR1 DFQATT and CDR2 SNEGSKA (reference sequence). Trimming took off 3 bases at V and 6 bases at J, with 23 bases between the two ends. The CDR3 totals 17 residues.

There are a few counts of this clonotype. The V gene is TRBV28, the J gene TRBJ2-7; 9 bases align to TRBD1. The length of the CDR3 is 15 residues. Germline CDR1 and CDR2: MDHEN and SYDVKM. V lost 6 bases, J lost 0 bases, and 6 bases stayed unmatched. CDR3 amino acids: CASRKGTGNSYEQYF. DNA of the CDR3: TGTGCCAGCAGAAAGGGGACAGGGAACTCCTACGAGCAGTACTTC.

The chain links TRBV7-2 to TRBJ1-2; D possibly corresponds to TRBD1 (5 bases). Germline V lookup: CDR1 SGHTA, CDR2 FQGNSA. The CDR3 totals 16 residues. V lost 0 bases and J lost 4, with 15 bases in between. CDR3 residues: CASSLAAGPGFYGYTF. CDR3 DNA sequence: TGTGCCAGCAGCTTAGCGGCGGGGCCAGGATTCTATGGCTACACCTTC.

The rearrangement joins TRBV10-3 to TRBJ2-1, with 11 bases fitting TRBD2. Germline CDR1 ENHRY, CDR2 SYGVKD. The CDR3 consists of 18 residues. V shed 2 bases, J shed 4 bases, and the junction held 10 bases outside the gene matches. The CDR3 DNA reads TGTGCCATCAGTGAGACCCCTCCCCCTAGCGGGAGGTACAATGAGCAGTTCTTC. It yields the protein CAISETPPPSGRYNEQFF.

CDR3 bases: TGTGCCAGCAGTTATAATCGACCCGGGACTAGGAACAATGAGCAGTTCTTC. It encodes CASSYNRPGTRNNEQFF. The chain joins TRBV6-2 or TRBV6-3 to TRBJ2-1; 8 positions agree with TRBD2. Trimming removed 3 bases from V and 5 bases from J; junction bases left unmatched: 12. Germline V gene data show CDR1 as MNHEY and CDR2 as SVGEGT. The CDR3 spans 17 residues.

This clonotype has just a few counts. This chain links TRBV28 with TRBJ2-5; D is perhaps TRBD1 (5 bases). CDR1 is MDHEN, CDR2 SYDVKM, per germline. V shed 3 bases and J shed 3 bases, with 8 bases lying between them. This CDR3 contains 13 residues. In DNA form, the CDR3 reads TGTGCCAGCAGTTTTGGGGCAGAAGAGACCCAGTACTTC. This translates into CASSFGAEETQYF.

This rearrangement joins TRBV10-1 to TRBJ2-5; TRBD2 matches 11 bases. The CDR3 has 16 amino acids. Germline values: CDR1 WNHNN, CDR2 SYGVQD (reference sequence). With 11 bases clipped from V and 9 bases from J, the junction kept 20 bases outside the gene matches. CDR3 sequence: CASRLRLAGPPESQYF. The CDR3 DNA is TGCGCCTCGCGCTTAAGACTAGCGGGACCCCCGGAGTCCCAGTACTTC.

This clonotype was seen only once. The gene calls are TRBV20-1 and TRBJ2-2; TRBD2 aligns across 7 bases. Trimming cost V 3 bases and J 0 bases; bases outside gene matches: 7. Germline values: CDR1 DFQATT, CDR2 SNEGSKA (reference sequence). The CDR3 runs 16 residues. CDR3 sequence (DNA): TGCAGTGCTAGTCCGCGAGGACTAGCGAACACCGGGGAGCTGTTTTTT. Residues: CSASPRGLANTGELFF.

The sample holds a few counts of this clonotype. The chain employs TRBV19 and TRBJ1-1; weak D call: TRBD1 (5 bases). V lost 5 bases, J lost 3 bases, and 16 bases lay in between. The CDR3 is made up of 15 amino acids. Germline V gene data show CDR1 as LNHDA and CDR2 as SQIVND (reference sequence). DNA for the CDR3: TGTGCCAGTAGTGGGTCGTGGGGGGAGCACACTGAAGCTTTCTTT. As protein: CASSGSWGEHTEAFF.